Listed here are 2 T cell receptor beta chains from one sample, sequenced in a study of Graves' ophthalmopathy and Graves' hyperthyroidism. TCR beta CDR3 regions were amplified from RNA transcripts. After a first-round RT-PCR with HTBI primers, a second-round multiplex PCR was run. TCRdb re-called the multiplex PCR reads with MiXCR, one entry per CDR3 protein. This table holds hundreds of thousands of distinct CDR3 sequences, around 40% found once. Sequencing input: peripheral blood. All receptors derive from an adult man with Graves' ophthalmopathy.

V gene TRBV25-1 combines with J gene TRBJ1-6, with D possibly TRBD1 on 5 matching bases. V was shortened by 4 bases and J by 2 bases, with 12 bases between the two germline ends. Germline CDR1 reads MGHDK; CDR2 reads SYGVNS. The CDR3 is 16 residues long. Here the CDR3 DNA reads TGTGCCAGCAGTGGGGGCGGGGACCCCTATAATTCACCCCTCCACTTT. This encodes CASSGGGDPYNSPLHF.

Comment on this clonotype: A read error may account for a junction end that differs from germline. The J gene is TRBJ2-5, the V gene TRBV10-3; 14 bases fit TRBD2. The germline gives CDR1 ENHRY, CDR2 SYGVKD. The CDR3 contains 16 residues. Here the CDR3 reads CASSPLGLAGEETQYF. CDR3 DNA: TGTGCCAGCAGTCCCCTGGGACTAGCGGGAGAAGAGACCCAGTACTTC.